The rows below give T cell receptor beta chains drawn from one sample of a study of CD8+CD57+ T cells in acquired aplastic anemia. TCRdb reprocessed the reads via MiXCR and lists one record per CDR3 protein. This sample has 75,000 to 90,000 distinct CDR3 sequences, with under 50% found just once. Sequences were obtained from sorted CD4+, CD8+, or CD8+CD57+ T cells (not recorded which) from PBMCs. All receptors come from a human donor in good health, serving as a control. Each CDR3 is given with its conserved first and last residue. D genes are given only for firm matches. A clone size is listed for some rows: how often the clone was seen (once, few, many), or a class if it is expanded.

CDR3 length: 14
V gene: TRBV7-8
clone size: many
D gene: -
J gene: TRBJ2-5
CDR3 DNA: TGTGCCAGCAGCTTAATCCCGGGGGACGAGACCCAGTACTTC
CDR3 protein: CASSLIPGDETQYF

CDR3 length: 11
V gene: TRBV19
clone size: once
D gene: -
J gene: TRBJ2-7
CDR3 DNA: TGTGCCAGTAGTATAGAATACGAGCAGTACTTC
CDR3 protein: CASSIEYEQYF

CDR3 length: 12
V gene: TRBV7-9
clone size: -
D gene: -
J gene: TRBJ2-1
CDR3 DNA: TGTGCCAGCAGCCCTACGAGTCATGAGCAGTTCTTC
CDR3 protein: CASSPTSHEQFF

CDR3 length: 16
V gene: TRBV7-2
clone size: many
D gene: -
J gene: TRBJ2-7
CDR3 DNA: TGTGCCAGCAGCTTAGGACCCGGGACACCACGACTCGAGCAGTACTTC
CDR3 protein: CASSLGPGTPRLEQYF

CDR3 length: 14
V gene: TRBV12-3/TRBV12-4
clone size: many
D gene: TRBD1
J gene: TRBJ2-7
CDR3 DNA: TGTGCCAGCAGTCCCAACCCACAAGACAGGGTGAAGTACTTC
CDR3 protein: CASSPNPQDRVKYF

CDR3 length: 15
V gene: TRBV9
clone size: -
D gene: -
J gene: TRBJ2-3
CDR3 DNA: TGTGCCAGCAGCGTTCCGGGAGAGGGCACAGATACGCAGTATTTT
CDR3 protein: CASSVPGEGTDTQYF

CDR3 length: 16
V gene: TRBV11-2
clone size: -
D gene: -
J gene: TRBJ2-3
CDR3 DNA: TGTGCCAGCAGCTTAGACTTCCCGGGCTTCACAGATACGCAGTATTTT
CDR3 protein: CASSLDFPGFTDTQYF

CDR3 length: 15
V gene: TRBV9
clone size: -
D gene: -
J gene: TRBJ2-6
CDR3 DNA: TGTGCCAGCAGCGTAGGTACCTCTGGGGCCAACGTCCTGACTTTC
CDR3 protein: CASSVGTSGANVLTF

CDR3 length: 15
V gene: TRBV7-3
clone size: -
D gene: TRBD2
J gene: TRBJ2-5
CDR3 DNA: TGTGCCAGCAGCTTGGCAGGGCTAGCGGGGGAGACCCAGTACTTC
CDR3 protein: CASSLAGLAGETQYF

CDR3 length: 13
V gene: TRBV24-1
clone size: many
D gene: -
J gene: TRBJ1-5
CDR3 DNA: TGTGCCACCAGAGCAGGTGACAATCAGCCCCAGCATTTT
CDR3 protein: CATRAGDNQPQHF